This T cell receptor (beta chain) was observed in a study of T cells in Graves' hyperthyroidism and ophthalmopathy. Study results and caveats: Among thyroid clonotypes expanded above 0.001, most also appeared in blood.

It was RNA transcripts that yielded the amplified TCR beta CDR3 regions. A set of HTBI primers served as the primers for a first-round RT-PCR of the TCR CDR3. Each CDR3 protein is one row after TCRdb ran MiXCR on the multiplex PCR reads. This table holds 250,000 to 300,000 distinct CDR3 sequences, 15% to 20% found once. For the diagnoses, clinical symptoms, serum thyroxine and TRAb, thyroid ultrasound and orbital computed tomography were used. The germline V gene has CDR1 PRHDT and CDR2 FYEKMQ (reference sequence). Trimming removed 6 bases at V and 6 bases at J, with 11 bases between. The CDR3 runs to 13 residues. Comment on this clonotype: Its antigen is not known.

V is TRBV13 and J is TRBJ2-2; tentative D call: TRBD2 (6 bases). The sample was blood. The TCR was taken from a man in his fifties with Graves' ophthalmopathy. DNA for the CDR3: TGTGCCAGCAGTTCTGGGGGGTCCGGGGAGCTGTTTTTT. Encoded protein: CASSSGGSGELFF.